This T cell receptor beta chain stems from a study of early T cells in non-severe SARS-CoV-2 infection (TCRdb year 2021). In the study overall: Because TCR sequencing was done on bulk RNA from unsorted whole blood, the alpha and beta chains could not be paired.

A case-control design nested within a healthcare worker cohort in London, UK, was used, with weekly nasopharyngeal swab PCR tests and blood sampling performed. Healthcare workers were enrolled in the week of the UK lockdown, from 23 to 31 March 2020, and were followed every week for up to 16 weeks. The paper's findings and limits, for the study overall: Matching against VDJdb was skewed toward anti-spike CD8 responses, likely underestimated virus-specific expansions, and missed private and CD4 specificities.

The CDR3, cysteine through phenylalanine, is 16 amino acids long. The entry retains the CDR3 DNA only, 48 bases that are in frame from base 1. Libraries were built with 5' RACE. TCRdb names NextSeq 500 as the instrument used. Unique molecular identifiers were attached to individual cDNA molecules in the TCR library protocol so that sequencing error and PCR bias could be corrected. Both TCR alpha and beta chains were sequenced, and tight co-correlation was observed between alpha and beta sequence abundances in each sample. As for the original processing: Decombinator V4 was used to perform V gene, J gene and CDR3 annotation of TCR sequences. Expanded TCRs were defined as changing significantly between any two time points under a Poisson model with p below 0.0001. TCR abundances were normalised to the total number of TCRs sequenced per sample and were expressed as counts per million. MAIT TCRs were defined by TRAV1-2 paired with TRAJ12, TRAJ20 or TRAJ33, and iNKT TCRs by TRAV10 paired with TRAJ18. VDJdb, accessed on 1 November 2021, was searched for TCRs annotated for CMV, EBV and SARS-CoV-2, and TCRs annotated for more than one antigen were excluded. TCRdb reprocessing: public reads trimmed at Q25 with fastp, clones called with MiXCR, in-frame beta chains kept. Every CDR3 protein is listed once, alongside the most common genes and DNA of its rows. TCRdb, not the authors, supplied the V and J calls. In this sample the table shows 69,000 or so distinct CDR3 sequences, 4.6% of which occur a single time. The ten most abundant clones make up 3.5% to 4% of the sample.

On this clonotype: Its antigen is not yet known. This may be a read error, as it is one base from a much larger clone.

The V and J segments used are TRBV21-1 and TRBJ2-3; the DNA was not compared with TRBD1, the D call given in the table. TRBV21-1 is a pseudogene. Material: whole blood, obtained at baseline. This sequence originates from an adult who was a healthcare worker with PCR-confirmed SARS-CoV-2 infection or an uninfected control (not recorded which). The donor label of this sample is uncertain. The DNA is TGTGCCAGCAGCAGACCGGGACAGAAAGTCACAGATACGCAGTATTTT. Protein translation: CASSRPGQKVTDTQYF.